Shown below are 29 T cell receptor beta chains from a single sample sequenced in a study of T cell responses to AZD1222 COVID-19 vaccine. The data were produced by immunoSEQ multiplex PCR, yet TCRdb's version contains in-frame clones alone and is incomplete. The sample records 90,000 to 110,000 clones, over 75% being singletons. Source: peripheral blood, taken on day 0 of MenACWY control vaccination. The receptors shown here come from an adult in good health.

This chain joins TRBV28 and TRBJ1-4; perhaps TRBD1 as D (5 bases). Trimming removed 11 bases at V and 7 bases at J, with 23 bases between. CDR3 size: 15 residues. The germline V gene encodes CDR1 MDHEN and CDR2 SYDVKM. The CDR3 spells CALRPAQAGGEKLFF. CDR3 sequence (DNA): TGTGCCCTCCGACCGGCACAGGCCGGGGGTGAAAAACTGTTTTTT.

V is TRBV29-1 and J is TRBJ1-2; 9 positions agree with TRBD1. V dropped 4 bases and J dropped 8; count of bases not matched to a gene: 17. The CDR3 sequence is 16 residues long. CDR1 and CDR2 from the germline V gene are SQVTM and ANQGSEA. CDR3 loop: CSVVPIQGAKDYGYTF. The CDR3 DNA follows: TGCAGCGTTGTCCCCATACAGGGGGCGAAGGATTACGGCTACACCTTC.

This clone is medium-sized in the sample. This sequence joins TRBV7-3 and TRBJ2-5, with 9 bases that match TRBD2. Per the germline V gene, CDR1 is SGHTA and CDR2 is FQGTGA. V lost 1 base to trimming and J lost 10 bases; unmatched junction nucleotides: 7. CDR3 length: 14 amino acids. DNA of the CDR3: TGTGCCAGCAGCTTAATAGCGGGAGTTGGAGACCAGTACTTC. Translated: CASSLIAGVGDQYF.

CDR3 sequence reads: CASSQEDGTGVTGELFF. The CDR3 bases are TGTGCCAGCAGCCAAGAGGACGGGACAGGGGTTACCGGGGAGCTGTTTTTT. The gene calls are TRBV3-1 (or the pseudogene TRBV3-2) and TRBJ2-2, with 10 nucleotides matching TRBD1. Germline CDR1 LGHDT, CDR2 YNNKEL (reference sequence). The CDR3 contains 17 residues. Unmatched junction bases numbered 6, after V lost 0 bases and J lost 5 bases.

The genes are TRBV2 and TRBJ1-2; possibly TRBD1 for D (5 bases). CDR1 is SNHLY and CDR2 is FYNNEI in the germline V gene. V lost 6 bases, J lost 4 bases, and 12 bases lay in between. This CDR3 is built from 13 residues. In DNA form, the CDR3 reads TGTGCCAGCAGGTTGGGGGATCCCTATGGCTACACCTTC. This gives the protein CASRLGDPYGYTF. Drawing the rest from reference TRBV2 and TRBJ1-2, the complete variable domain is EPEVTQTPSHQVTQMGQEVILRCVPISNHLYFYWYRQILGQKVEFLVSFYNNEISEKSEIFDDQFSVERPDGSNFTLKIRSTKLEDSAMYFCASRLGDPYGYTFGSGTRLTVV.

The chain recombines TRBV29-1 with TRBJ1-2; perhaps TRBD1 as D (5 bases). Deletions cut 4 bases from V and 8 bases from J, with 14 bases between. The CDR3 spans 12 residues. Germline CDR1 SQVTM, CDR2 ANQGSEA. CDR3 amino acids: CSVGSSGEGYTF. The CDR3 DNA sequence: TGCAGCGTTGGGTCCTCGGGGGAGGGCTACACCTTC.

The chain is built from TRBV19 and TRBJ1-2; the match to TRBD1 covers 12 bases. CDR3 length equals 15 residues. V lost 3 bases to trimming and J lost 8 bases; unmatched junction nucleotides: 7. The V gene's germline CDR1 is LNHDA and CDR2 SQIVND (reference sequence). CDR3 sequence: CASSILGTGGDGYTF. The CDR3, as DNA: TGTGCCAGTAGTATCCTCGGGACAGGGGGCGACGGCTACACCTTC.

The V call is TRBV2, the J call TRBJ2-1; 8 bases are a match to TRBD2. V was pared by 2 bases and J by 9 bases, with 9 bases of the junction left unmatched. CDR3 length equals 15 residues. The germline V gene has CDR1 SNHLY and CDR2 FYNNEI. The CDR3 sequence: CASSESSGKLTEQFF. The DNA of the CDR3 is TGTGCCAGCAGTGAAAGTAGCGGGAAGCTGACTGAGCAGTTCTTC.

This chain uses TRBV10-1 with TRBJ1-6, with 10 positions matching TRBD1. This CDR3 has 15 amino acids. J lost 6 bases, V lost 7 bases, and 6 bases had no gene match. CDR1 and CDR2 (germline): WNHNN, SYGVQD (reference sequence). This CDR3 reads CASTSRQGANSPLHF. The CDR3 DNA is TGCGCCAGCACCTCGAGACAGGGGGCTAATTCACCCCTCCACTTT.

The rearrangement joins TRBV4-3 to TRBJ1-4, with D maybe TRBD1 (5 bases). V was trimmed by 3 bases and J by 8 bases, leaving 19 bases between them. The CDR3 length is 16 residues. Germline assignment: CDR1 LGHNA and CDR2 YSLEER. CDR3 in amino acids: CASSHLSVQGDEKLFF. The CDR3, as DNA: TGCGCCAGCAGCCACCTAAGCGTCCAGGGCGACGAAAAACTGTTTTTT.

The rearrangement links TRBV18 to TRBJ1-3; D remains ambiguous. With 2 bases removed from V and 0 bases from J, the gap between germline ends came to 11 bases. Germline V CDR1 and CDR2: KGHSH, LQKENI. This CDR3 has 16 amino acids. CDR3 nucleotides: TGTGCCAGCTCACCATCTCGACCGGCCTCTGGAAACACCATATATTTT. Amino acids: CASSPSRPASGNTIYF.

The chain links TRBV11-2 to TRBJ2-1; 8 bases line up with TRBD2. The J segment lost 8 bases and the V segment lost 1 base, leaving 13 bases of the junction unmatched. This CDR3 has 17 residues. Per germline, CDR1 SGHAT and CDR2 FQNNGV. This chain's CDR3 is CASSLVRTSFGSDEQFF. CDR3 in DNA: TGTGCCAGCAGCTTAGTCAGGACTAGCTTTGGGTCTGATGAGCAGTTCTTC.

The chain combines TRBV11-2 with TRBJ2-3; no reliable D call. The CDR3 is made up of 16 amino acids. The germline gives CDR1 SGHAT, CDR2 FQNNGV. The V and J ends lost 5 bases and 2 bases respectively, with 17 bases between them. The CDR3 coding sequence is TGTGCCAGCAGCCACGACCGGGCGCCCTTCACAGATACGCAGTATTTT. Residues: CASSHDRAPFTDTQYF. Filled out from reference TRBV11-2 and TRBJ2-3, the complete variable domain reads EAGVAQSPRYKIIEKRQSVAFWCNPISGHATLYWYQQILGQGPKLLIQFQNNGVVDDSQLPKDRFSAERLKGVDSTLKIQPAKLEDSAVYLCASSHDRAPFTDTQYFGPGTRLTVL.

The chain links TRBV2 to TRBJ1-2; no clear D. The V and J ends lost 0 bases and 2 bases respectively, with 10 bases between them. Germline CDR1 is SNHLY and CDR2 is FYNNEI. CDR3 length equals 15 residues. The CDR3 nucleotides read TGTGCCAGCAGTGAAGCGTCGGGCAGAAACTATGGCTACACCTTC. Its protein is CASSEASGRNYGYTF.

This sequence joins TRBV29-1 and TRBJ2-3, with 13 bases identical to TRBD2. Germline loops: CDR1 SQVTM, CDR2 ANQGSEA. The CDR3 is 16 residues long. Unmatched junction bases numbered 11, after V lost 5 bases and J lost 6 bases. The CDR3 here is CSVSATSGGAFDTQYF. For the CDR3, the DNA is TGCAGCGTTTCTGCAACTAGCGGGGGGGCCTTCGATACGCAGTATTTT.

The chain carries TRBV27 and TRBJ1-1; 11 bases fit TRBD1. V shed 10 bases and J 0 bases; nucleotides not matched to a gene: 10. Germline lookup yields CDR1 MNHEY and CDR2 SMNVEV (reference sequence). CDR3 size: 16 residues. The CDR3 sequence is CATGRGQGALNTEAFF. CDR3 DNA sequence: TGTGCCACCGGCCGCGGACAGGGGGCTTTGAACACTGAAGCTTTCTTT.

The CDR3 bases are TGCGCCAGCAGACGGACAGATAATTCACCCCTCCACTTT. Amino acid sequence: CASRRTDNSPLHF. This chain links TRBV4-1 with TRBJ1-6; a possible D gene is TRBD1 (6 bases). The V gene lost 6 bases and the J gene lost 5 bases, with 8 bases spanning the gap. Germline V gene sequence: CDR1 MGHRA, CDR2 YSYEKL. The CDR3 is made up of 13 amino acids.

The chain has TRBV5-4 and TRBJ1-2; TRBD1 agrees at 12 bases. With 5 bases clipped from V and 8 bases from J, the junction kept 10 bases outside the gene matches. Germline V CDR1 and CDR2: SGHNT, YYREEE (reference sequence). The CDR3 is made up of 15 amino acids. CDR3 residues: CASRYTGQGAGGYTF. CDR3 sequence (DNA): TGTGCCAGCAGGTATACGGGACAGGGGGCTGGCGGCTACACCTTC.

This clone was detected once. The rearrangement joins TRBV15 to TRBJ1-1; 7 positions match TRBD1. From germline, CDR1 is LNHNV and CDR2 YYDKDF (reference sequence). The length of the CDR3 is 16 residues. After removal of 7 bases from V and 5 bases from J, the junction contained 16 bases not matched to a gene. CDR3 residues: CATTQQFGTVATEAFF. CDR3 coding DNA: TGTGCCACCACCCAACAGTTCGGGACAGTCGCAACTGAAGCTTTCTTT.

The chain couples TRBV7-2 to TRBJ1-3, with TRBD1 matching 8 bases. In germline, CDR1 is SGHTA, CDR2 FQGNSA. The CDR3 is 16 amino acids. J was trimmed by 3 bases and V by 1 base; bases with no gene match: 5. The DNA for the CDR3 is TGTGCCAGCAGCTTAGGTCCAGGGGGCGATGGAAACACCATATATTTT. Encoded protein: CASSLGPGGDGNTIYF.

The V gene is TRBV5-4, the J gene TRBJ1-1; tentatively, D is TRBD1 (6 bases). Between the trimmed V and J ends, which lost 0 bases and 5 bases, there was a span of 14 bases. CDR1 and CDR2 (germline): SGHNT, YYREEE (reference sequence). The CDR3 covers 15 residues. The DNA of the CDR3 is TGTGCCAGCAGCTTGGAAACAGGGATGCGGACTGAAGCTTTCTTT. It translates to CASSLETGMRTEAFF.

In DNA form, the CDR3 reads TGTGCCTGGGGACAGGGGGCCGGCGAGCAGTACTTC. Translated, it gives CAWGQGAGEQYF. The chain has TRBV30 and TRBJ2-7, with 11 bases matching TRBD1. Losses at the gene ends were 5 bases for V and 6 bases for J; bases not matched to a gene: 3. The CDR3 totals 12 residues. The germline V gene has CDR1 GTSNPN and CDR2 SVGIG (reference sequence).

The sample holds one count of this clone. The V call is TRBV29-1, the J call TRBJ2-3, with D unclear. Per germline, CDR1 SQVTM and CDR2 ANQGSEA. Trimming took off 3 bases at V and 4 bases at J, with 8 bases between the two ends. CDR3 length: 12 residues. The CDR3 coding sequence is TGCAGCGTTGATAGGGCAGCAGATACGCAGTATTTT. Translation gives CSVDRAADTQYF.

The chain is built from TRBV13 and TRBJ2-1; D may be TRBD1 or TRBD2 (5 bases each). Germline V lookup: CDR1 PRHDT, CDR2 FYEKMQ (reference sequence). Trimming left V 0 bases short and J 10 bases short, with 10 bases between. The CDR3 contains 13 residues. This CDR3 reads CASSLGGTAEQFF. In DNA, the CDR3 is TGTGCCAGCAGCTTAGGGGGGACGGCAGAGCAGTTCTTC.

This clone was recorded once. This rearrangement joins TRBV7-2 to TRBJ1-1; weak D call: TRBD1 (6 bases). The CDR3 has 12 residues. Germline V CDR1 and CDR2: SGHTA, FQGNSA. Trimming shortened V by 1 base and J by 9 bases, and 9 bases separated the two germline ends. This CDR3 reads CASSLDRDKAFF. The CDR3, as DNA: TGTGCCAGCAGCTTAGACAGGGATAAAGCTTTCTTT.

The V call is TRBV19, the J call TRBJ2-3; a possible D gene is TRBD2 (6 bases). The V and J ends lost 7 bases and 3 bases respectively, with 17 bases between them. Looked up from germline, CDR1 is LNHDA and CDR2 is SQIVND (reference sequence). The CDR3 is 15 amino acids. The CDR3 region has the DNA TGTGCCAGTACCCAGCGGGCCGATCTGACAGATACGCAGTATTTT. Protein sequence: CASTQRADLTDTQYF.

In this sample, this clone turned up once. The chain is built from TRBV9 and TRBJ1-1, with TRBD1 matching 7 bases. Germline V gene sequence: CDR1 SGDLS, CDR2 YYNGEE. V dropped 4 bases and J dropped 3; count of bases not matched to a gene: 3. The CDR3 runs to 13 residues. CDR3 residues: CASSYGTDTEAFF. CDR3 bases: TGTGCCAGCAGCTACGGGACAGACACTGAAGCTTTCTTT. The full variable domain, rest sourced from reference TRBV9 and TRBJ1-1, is DSGVTQTPKHLITATGQRVTLRCSPRSGDLSVYWYQQSLDQGLQFLIQYYNGEERAKGNILERFSAQQFPDLHSELNLSSLELGDSALYFCASSYGTDTEAFFGQGTRLTVV.

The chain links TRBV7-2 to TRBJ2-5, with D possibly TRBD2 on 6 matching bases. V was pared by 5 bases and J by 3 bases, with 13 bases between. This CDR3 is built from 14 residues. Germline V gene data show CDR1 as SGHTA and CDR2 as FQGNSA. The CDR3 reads CASSTGVAEETQYF. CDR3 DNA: TGTGCCAGCAGCACCGGGGTAGCGGAAGAGACCCAGTACTTC.

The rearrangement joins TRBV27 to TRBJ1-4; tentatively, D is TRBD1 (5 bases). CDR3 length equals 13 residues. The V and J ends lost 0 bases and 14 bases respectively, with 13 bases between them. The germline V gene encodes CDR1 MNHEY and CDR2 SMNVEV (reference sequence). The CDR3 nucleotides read TGTGCCAGCAGTTTATCGGGGGACTGGGACCTGTTTTTT. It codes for CASSLSGDWDLFF.